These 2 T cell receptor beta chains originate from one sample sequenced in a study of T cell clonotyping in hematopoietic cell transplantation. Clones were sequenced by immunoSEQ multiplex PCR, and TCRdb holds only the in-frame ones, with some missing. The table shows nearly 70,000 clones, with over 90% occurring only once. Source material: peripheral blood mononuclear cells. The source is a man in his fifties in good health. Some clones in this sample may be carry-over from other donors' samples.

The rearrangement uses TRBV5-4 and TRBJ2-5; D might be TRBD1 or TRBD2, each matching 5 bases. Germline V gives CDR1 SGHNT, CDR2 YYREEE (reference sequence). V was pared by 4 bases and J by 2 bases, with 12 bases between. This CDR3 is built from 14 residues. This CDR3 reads CASSLWDRQETQYF. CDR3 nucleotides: TGTGCCAGCAGCCTTTGGGACCGACAAGAGACCCAGTACTTC. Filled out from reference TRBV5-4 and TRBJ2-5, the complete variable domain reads ETGVTQSPTHLIKTRGQQVTLRCSSQSGHNTVSWYQQALGQGPQFIFQYYREEENGRGNFPPRFSGLQFPNYSSELNVNALELDDSALYLCASSLWDRQETQYFGPGTRLLVL.

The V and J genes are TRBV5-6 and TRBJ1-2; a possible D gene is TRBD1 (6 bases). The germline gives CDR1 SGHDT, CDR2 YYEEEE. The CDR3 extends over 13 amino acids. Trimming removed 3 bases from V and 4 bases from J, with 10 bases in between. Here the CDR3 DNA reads TGTGCCAGCAGCTCGGGGGCCCTCTATGGCTACACCTTC. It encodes CASSSGALYGYTF. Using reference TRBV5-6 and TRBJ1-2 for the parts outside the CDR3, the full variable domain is DAGVTQSPTHLIKTRGQQVTLRCSPKSGHDTVSWYQQALGQGPQFIFQYYEEEERQRGNFPDRFSGHQFPNYSSELNVNALLLGDSALYLCASSSGALYGYTFGSGTRLTVV.